This TCR beta chain was recovered during a study of blood T cell repertoires in COVID-19. For the study at large: The United States, Italy and Spain provided the acute and convalescent COVID-19 samples. T cells, B-cell-depleted T cells, or PBMCs provided the cDNA or gDNA that served as material.

With V trimmed by 7 bases and J by 3 bases, 5 bases remained unmatched. The length of the CDR3 is 13 residues. Germline V gene data show CDR1 as SGHTA and CDR2 as FQGNSA. In the authors' methods: Reference gene primer amplification gave estimated nucleated cell counts. TCRdb's copy holds only in-frame clones and misses some; the assay was immunoSEQ multiplex PCR. The D gene and trimming were derived from the DNA, and the V and J assignments and clone size from that table. Among 200,000 to 250,000 clones listed, about 90% were seen once. The sequence came from a woman younger than 30 who had recovered from COVID-19. The specimen was peripheral blood. This chain uses TRBV7-2 with TRBJ1-2; TRBD1 matches 7 bases. The CDR3 loop reads CASNRGQDYGYTF. CDR3 DNA: TGTGCCAGCAATCGAGGACAGGACTATGGCTACACCTTC.